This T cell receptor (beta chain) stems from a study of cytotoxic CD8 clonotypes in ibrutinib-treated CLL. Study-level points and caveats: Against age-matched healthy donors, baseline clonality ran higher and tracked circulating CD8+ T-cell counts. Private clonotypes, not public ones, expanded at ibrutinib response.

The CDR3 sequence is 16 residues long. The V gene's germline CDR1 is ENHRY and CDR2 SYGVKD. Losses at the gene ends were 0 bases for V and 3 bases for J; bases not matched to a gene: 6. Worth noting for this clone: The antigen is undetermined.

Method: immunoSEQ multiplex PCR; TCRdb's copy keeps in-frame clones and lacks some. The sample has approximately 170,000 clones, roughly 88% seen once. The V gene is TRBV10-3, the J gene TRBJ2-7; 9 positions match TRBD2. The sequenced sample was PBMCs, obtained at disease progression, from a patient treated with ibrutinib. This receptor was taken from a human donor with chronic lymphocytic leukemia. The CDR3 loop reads CAISESAGGSLYEQYF. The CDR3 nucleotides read TGTGCCATCAGTGAGTCAGCGGGGGGTTCCCTCTACGAGCAGTACTTC.